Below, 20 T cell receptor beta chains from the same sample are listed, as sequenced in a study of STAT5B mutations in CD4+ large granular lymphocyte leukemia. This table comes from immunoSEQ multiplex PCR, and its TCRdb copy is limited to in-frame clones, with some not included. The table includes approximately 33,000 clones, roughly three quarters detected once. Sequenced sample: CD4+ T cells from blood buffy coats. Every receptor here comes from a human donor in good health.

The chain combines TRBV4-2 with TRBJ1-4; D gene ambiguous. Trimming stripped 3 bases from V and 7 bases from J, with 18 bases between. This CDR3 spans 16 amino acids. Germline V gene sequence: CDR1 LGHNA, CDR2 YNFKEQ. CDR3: CASSQPVGPGGEKLFF. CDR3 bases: TGTGCCAGCAGCCAGCCGGTAGGACCGGGCGGTGAAAAACTGTTTTTT.

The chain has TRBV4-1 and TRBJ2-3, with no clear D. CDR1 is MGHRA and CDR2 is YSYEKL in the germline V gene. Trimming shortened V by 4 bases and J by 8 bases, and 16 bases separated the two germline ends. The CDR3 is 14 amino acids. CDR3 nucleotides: TGCGCCAGCAGCCGAGAACGGACGGATGCTACGCAGTATTTT. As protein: CASSRERTDATQYF.

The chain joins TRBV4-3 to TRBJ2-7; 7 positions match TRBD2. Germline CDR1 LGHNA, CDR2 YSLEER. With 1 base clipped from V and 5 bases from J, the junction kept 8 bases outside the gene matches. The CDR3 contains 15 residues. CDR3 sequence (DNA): TGCGCCAGCAGCCAAGGGTTATCGGGGGGAAACGAGCAGTACTTC. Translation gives CASSQGLSGGNEQYF.

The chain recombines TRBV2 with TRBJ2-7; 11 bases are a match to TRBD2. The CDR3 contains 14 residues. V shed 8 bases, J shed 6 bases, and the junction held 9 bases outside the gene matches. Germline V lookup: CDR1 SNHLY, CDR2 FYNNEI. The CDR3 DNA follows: TGTGCCAGCCAGCCGGGACTAGCGGTTACCGAGCAGTACTTC. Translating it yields CASQPGLAVTEQYF.

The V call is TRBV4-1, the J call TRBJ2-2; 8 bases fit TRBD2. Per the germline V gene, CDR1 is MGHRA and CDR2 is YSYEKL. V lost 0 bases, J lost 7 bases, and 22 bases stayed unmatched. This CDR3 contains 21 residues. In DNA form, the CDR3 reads TGCGCCAGCAGCCAAGATCCTCCGGGGGGGGCCGTTCATTATAGCAACGGGGAGCTGTTTTTT. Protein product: CASSQDPPGGAVHYSNGELFF.

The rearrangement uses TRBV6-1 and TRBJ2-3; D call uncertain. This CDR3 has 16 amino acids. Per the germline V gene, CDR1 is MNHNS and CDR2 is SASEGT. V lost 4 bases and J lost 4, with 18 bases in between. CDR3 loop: CASSGPTTFAPDTQYF. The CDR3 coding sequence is TGTGCCAGCAGTGGGCCCACCACCTTCGCGCCAGATACGCAGTATTTT.

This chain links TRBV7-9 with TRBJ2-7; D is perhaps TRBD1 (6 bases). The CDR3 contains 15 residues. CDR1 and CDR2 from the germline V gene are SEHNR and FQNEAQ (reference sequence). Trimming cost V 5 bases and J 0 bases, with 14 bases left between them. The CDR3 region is CASSPTGLSSYEQYF. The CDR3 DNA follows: TGTGCCAGCAGCCCGACAGGCCTTAGCTCCTACGAGCAGTACTTC.

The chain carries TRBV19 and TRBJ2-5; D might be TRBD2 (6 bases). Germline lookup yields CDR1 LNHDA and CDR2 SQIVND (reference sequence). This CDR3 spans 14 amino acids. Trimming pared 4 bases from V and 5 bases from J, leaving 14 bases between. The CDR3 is CASSKTRDGETQYF. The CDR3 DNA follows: TGTGCCAGTAGTAAGACTAGGGACGGGGAGACCCAGTACTTC.

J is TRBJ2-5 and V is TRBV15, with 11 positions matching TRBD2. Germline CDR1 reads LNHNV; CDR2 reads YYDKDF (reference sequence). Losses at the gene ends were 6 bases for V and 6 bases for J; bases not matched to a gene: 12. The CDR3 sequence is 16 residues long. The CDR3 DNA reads TGTGCCACCAGGCCACTAGCGGGGGATTGGAGCAAGACCCAGTACTTC. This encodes CATRPLAGDWSKTQYF.

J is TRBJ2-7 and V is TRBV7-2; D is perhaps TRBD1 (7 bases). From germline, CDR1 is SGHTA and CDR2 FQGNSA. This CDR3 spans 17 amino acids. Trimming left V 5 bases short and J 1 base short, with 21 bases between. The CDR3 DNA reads TGTGCCAGCAGCCGAGGGGGCCCCGGGACTTATTCCTACGAGCAGTACTTC. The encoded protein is CASSRGGPGTYSYEQYF. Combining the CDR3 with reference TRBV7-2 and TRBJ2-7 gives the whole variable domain GAGVSQSPSNKVTEKGKDVELRCDPISGHTALYWYRQSLGQGLEFLIYFQGNSAPDKSGLPSDRFSAERTGGSVSTLTIQRTQQEDSAVYLCASSRGGPGTYSYEQYFGPGTRLTVT.

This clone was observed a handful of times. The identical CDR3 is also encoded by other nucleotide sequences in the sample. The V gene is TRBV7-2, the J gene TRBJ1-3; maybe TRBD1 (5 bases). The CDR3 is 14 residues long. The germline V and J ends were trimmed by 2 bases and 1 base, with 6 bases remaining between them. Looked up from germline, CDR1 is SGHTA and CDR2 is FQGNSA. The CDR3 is CASSLQGSGNTIYF. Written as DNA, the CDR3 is TGTGCCAGCAGCTTACAGGGATCTGGAAACACCATATATTTT. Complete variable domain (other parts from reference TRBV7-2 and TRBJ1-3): GAGVSQSPSNKVTEKGKDVELRCDPISGHTALYWYRQSLGQGLEFLIYFQGNSAPDKSGLPSDRFSAERTGGSVSTLTIQRTQQEDSAVYLCASSLQGSGNTIYFGEGSWLTVV.

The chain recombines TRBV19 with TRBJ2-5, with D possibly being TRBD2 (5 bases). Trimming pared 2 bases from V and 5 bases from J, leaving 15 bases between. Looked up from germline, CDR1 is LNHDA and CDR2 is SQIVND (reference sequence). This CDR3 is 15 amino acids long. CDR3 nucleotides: TGTGCCAGTAGTATAAGTTCAGGAGGTGGGGAGACCCAGTACTTC. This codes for CASSISSGGGETQYF.

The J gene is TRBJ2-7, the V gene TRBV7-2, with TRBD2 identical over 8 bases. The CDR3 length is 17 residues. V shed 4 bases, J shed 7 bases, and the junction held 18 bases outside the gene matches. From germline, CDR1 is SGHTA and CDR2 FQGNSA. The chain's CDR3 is CASSSPGRGTRGGEQYF. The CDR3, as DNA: TGTGCCAGCAGCTCCCCGGGGAGGGGGACTAGGGGGGGGGAGCAGTACTTC.

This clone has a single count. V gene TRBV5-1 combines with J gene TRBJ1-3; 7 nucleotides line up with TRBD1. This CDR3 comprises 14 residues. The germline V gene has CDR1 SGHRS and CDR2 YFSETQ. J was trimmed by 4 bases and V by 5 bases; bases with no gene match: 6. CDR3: CASRGGTDGNTIYF. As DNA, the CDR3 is TGCGCCAGCAGGGGAGGGACAGACGGAAACACCATATATTTT.

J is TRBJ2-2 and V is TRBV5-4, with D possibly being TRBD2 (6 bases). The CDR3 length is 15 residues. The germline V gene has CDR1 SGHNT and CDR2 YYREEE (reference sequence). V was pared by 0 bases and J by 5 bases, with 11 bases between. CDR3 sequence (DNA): TGTGCCAGCAGCTTGGGGGGGGTACGAACCGGGGAGCTGTTTTTT. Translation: CASSLGGVRTGELFF. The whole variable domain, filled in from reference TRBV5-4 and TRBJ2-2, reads ETGVTQSPTHLIKTRGQQVTLRCSSQSGHNTVSWYQQALGQGPQFIFQYYREEENGRGNFPPRFSGLQFPNYSSELNVNALELDDSALYLCASSLGGVRTGELFFGEGSRLTVL.

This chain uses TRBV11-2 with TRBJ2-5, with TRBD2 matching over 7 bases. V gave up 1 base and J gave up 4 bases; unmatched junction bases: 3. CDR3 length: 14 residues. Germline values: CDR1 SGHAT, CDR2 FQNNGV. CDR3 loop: CASSLGGGVETQYF. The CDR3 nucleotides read TGTGCCAGCAGCTTAGGGGGGGGAGTAGAGACCCAGTACTTC.

CDR3 loop: CAWSGVPSYNEQFF. The CDR3, as DNA: TGTGCCTGGTCCGGGGTGCCTTCCTACAATGAGCAGTTCTTC. The gene calls are TRBV30 and TRBJ2-1; maybe TRBD2 (5 bases). The CDR3 runs 14 residues. Trimming removed 5 bases from V and 1 base from J, with 12 bases in between. Germline-derived CDR1 and CDR2 are GTSNPN and SVGIG (reference sequence).

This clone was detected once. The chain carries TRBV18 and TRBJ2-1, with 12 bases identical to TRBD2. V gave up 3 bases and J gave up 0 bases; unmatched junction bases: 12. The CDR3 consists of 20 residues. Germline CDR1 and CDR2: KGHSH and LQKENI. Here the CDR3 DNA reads TGTGCCAGCTCACCTCTTACTAGCGGGGGGCTCCGAAGCTCCTACAATGAGCAGTTCTTC. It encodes CASSPLTSGGLRSSYNEQFF.

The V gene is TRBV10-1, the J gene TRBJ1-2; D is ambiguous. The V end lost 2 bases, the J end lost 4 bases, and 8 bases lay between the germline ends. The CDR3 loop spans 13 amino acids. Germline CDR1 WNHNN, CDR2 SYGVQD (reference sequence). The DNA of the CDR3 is TGCGCCAGCAGTGAGGGTCTACTCTATGGCTACACCTTC. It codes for CASSEGLLYGYTF.

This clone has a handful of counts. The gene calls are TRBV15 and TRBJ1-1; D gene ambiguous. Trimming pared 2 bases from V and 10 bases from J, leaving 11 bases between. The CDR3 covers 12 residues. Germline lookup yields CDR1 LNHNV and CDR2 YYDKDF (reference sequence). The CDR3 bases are TGTGCCACCAGCAGATCAGACGGTGGAGCTTTCTTT. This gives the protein CATSRSDGGAFF.